This T cell receptor beta chain emerged from a study of blood T cell repertoires in COVID-19. Study in general: Sources were T cells, B-cell-depleted T cells, or PBMCs; the material itself was cDNA or gDNA.

Original analysis: Quantification of nucleated cells was approximated via reference gene primer amplification. This table comes from immunoSEQ multiplex PCR, and its TCRdb copy is limited to in-frame clones, with some not included. That table furnishes V, J and clone size, whereas the DNA furnished D and trimming. The sample carries about 220,000 clones, approximately 82% recorded once. The clonotype was recovered from a man aged 35 to 55 who had recovered from COVID-19. Sequences were obtained from PBMCs or T cells enriched from blood (not recorded which).

The CDR3 DNA is TGTGCCAGCAGGCTCCCTCTCCCAGATCAGCCCCAGCATTTT. This codes for CASRLPLPDQPQHF. The chain recombines TRBV28 with TRBJ1-5; unclear D gene. V was trimmed by 6 bases and J by 5 bases, leaving 14 bases between them. Germline V CDR1 and CDR2: MDHEN, SYDVKM. This CDR3 has 14 residues.